This T cell receptor (beta chain) was recovered during a study of graft-versus-host responses after intestinal transplantation. J gave up 3 bases and V 10 bases, and 8 bases lay outside the gene matches. Per the germline V gene, CDR1 is MNHEY and CDR2 is SVGAGI. The CDR3 has 15 residues. Sequenced by immunoSEQ multiplex PCR; TCRdb stores in-frame clones only, minus some. The sample gives 130,000 or so clones, 92% of which show up once; roughly 0.19% is in the top ten. Worth noting for this clone: What it binds is not known.

Study-level findings and limits: Peak circulating GvH clone levels tracked with early post-transplant HvG declines.

The receptor was derived from a human donor who received an intestinal transplant. This specimen consisted of unstimulated CD4+ T cells sorted from spleen or lymph node cells, obtained before intestinal transplant. J is TRBJ2-1 and V is TRBV6-5; 11 nucleotides agree with TRBD2. The CDR3 loop is CATAATSGIYNEQFF. The CDR3, as DNA: TGTGCCACCGCCGCGACTAGCGGGATCTACAATGAGCAGTTCTTC.